The T cell receptor (beta chain) described here comes from a study of cytomegalovirus exposure and HLA in healthy donors listed by TCRdb under 2017. Turning to the overall study: An earlier analysis of several hundred of the donors reported more than 250 Gb of sequence data and 117 million unique TCR beta sequences from around 200 million T cells. Every repertoire in the discovery cohort had been generated on one and the same sequencing platform. A later genetic analysis took genome-wide SNP genotypes for about 55% of the 666 donors and used that subset as a discovery cohort. The T cell repertoires of several hundred subjects were profiled by immunosequencing and related to cytomegalovirus serostatus. In the later analysis, no new phenotypic data were used to find candidate immune exposures; instead, reliance was placed on TCR beta sequences and their occurrence across donors. High-throughput TCR immunosequencing, statistical association of individual TCRs with disease status, and machine learning were combined to predict cytomegalovirus infection status. The study aimed to test whether cataloging public T cell receptors could reveal signatures of past pathogen exposure. In addition to the first cohort of about 650 subjects, a separate validation cohort of approximately 110 different subjects was used. Both class I and class II loci were covered by HLA typing, at four-digit resolution. Among the roughly 400 genotyped donors, around 81% belonged to the genetic ancestry cluster associated with self-reported Caucasian donors. A later analysis re-analyzed previously published TCR beta repertoires from about 600 donors and added high-resolution HLA genotyping to study TCR occurrence patterns. An early release covering about 600 HLA-typed donors comprised approximately 290 gigabases of sequencing data and around 86 million unique TCR sequences. Typing coverage differed by locus: A, B, C, DRB1 and DQB1 were typed in roughly 620-630 donors, DQA1 in 522, DPA1 in some 570, and DPB1 in approximately 450. About five DR-DQ haplotypes were treated as single units for association and clustering because of strong linkage in the cohort. In an earlier analysis of around 540 of the donors, high-throughput TCR beta sequencing was used to judge whether each TCR beta V gene segment behaved as functional or pseudogenic. Among a few hundred genotyped donors of the cohort, an average of approximately 230,000 unique TCR beta nucleotide sequences were sequenced per donor, about a sixth of them non-productive. Donor age, sex, ethnicity and CMV serostatus were collected together with the repertoire data. Study-level results and caveats: Compared with equally common non-associated chains, HLA-associated TCR beta chains in a later analysis were more clonally expanded and had lower generation probabilities. In an earlier analysis of some 500 of the donors, most TCR beta V segments appeared in productive rearrangements about 87% or about 30% of the time, broadly matching IMGT annotations. The authors suggested that the approach could potentially be generalized to other disease states and immunological phenotypes. While some public TCRs were present in many individuals, most TCR sequences turned up only very rarely across donors. A few of the identified cytomegalovirus-associated TCR beta chains were confirmed in vitro to be specific for cytomegalovirus antigens. A further reported finding was that TCR beta sequences accurately predicted the HLA-A and HLA-B alleles for most subjects in the first cohort. Because counts were too low, 15 to 20 rarely observed V segments, including chromosome 9 orphons, were excluded from the earlier analysis of fewer than 650 of the donors. According to a later analysis, most CMV-associated TCR beta chains appeared to be HLA-restricted, and the HLA associations seemed to be driven largely by CMV exposure. The presence/absence analyses assumed that sequencing depth was roughly uniform across donors, and that assumption may not be true. In the study, 164 TCR beta chains were listed as associated with cytomegalovirus. A cluster of highly shared sequence variants was judged likely to represent a technical artifact of the sequencing pipeline. A later genetic analysis reported fewer N-insertions in productive TCRs among donors in an Asian-associated ancestry cluster than the roughly 700-donor mean. Because some donors lacked HLA typing at each locus, the association tests relied only on the typed subset. This cohort had only TCR beta chains sequenced, and the lack of alpha or paired-chain data limited which features could be detected. The classifier was reported to diagnose cytomegalovirus status with high specificity and sensitivity in both the original cohort and the validation cohort. In a later analysis, some 18,000 TCR beta sequences were associated with specific HLA alleles at a false discovery rate of 0.05. A later analysis found that TCR association rates varied across HLA loci, with DRB1 alleles showing the most associated TCRs and HLA-C alleles the fewest. An association between a missense DCLRE1C variant and V-gene and J-gene trimming of TCR beta chains was found in a later genetic analysis and replicated in an independent cohort. Correlated functional status among segregating V segments might reflect linkage disequilibrium, but an unknown experimental factor could not be ruled out. Assigning TCR associations to individual alleles was difficult when HLA alleles, especially DR and DQ, strongly co-occurred. CMV serostatus was the only immune exposure information available for the cohort. Some IMGT-functional V segments, including TRBV6-2 and TRBV6-3, could not be distinguished by the 87-base-pair reads and were therefore excluded. A later analysis reported that several top co-occurrence clusters appeared linked to parvovirus B19, influenza, CMV and Epstein-Barr virus.

Library preparation was by the immunoSEQ multiplex PCR assay. For the multiplex PCR, a mixture combining 60 forward primers for TCR Vbeta segments and 13 reverse primers for TCR Jbeta segments was used. The CDR3 region of rearranged TCR beta genes was amplified from genomic DNA by a multiplex PCR assay. The Illumina HiSeq System was used to sequence the amplified TCR beta libraries as 87-base-pair reads. On the authors' methods: A later analysis tallied tens of millions of unique TCR beta chains across the 600 to 700 repertoires, and roughly 11 million of those chains were shared by two or more donors. A nearest-neighbor algorithm error-corrected the raw reads and collapsed the reads into unique sequences, merging closely related sequences to remove PCR and sequencing errors. V, D and J gene segments were assigned by aligning CDR3 sequences to IMGT reference sequences. For a sequence to be retained, a match of at least six nucleotides to both a V gene segment and a J gene segment was required. Rearrangements were classified as productive when the CDR3 lacked stop codons and remained in frame with V and J, and all other rearrangements were classified as non-productive. CDR3 was defined according to IMGT convention as the region running from the second conserved V-encoded cysteine to the conserved J-encoded phenylalanine. Sequences without an unambiguous match to a single V gene segment were excluded from the earlier analysis of almost 600 of the donors. An earlier analysis of several hundred of the donors called V segments functional above 56.7% productive rearrangements and segregating when the between-donor standard deviation exceeded 5%. A statistical classification framework was developed to diagnose cytomegalovirus status using the catalog of TCR beta chain sequences. A later analysis assigned V and J genes by comparing TCR nucleotide sequences with IMGT/GENE-DB human TR gene sequences. The TCRdist pipeline was used in a later analysis to assign CDR3 sequences and most-parsimonious VDJ recombination scenarios. A later analysis defined each TCR beta chain by its CDR3 amino acid sequence plus V-gene family, and excluded reads lacking a unique V-gene family. A later analysis removed roughly 590 highly shared, low-generation-probability nucleotide sequences to deal with suspected cross-contamination and a sequencing artifact. A later analysis calculated a clonal expansion index for each public chain from normalized within-repertoire ranks of inferred template counts. In a later analysis, generation probabilities were computed using a VDJ recombination model fitted to out-of-frame rearrangements, and the results were checked against IGoR. In a later analysis, hypergeometric tests were used to score TCR-TCR, TCR-HLA and TCR-CMV co-occurrence, with a repertoire-size bias correction applied to TCR pairs. In a later analysis, false discovery rates were estimated by permuting HLA or CMV assignments 20 times. In a later analysis, co-occurring TCRs were grouped using DBSCAN, with TCRdist sequence similarity added in when clustering inside HLA-allele-positive subsets. Repertoires with fewer than 30,000 or more than 120,000 public chains were left out of co-occurrence clustering, as were five repertoires with anomalous nucleotide sharing. The table was pulled from immuneACCESS by TCRdb, which kept in-frame rearrangements only. Such tables lose some clones; where checked, under half of the loss comes from unresolved V genes, and the rest has no known cause. The V and J calls and clone size are taken from that table; D and trimming were inferred from the DNA. This sample's listing comprises 40,000 to 45,000 clones. Clones ranked in the top ten supply less than 2% of the sample.

A word on this clone: Its antigen target is currently unknown.

The cohort consisted of hundreds of healthy bone marrow donors. At the time of sampling, all cohort members were nominally healthy, though unrecorded immune exposures were likely present. The donor tested CMV seronegative and was one of the 352 seronegative cohort members. Every donor gave a peripheral blood sample, and the peripheral blood mononuclear cells from that sample were used for TCR beta sequencing. Genomic DNA extraction from the blood cell samples was performed with the Qiagen DNeasy Blood Extraction Kit. CDR1 and CDR2, looked up from the germline V gene (reference sequence), are MNHNY and SVGAGI. The junction shows trimming of 6 bases on V and 4 bases on J, plus 15 bases between the germline ends. Inclusive of the bounding cysteine and phenylalanine, the CDR3 is 14 residues long. Only the CDR3 region is kept as DNA, spanning 42 bases read in frame from base 1.

The sample taken for sequencing was PBMCs. The sequence came from a woman in her twenties or thirties in good health and CMV-seronegative. The rearranged chain carries TRBV6-6 and TRBJ1-2, and perhaps TRBD1 as D gene, on 5 matching bases. The DNA is TGTGCCAGCAGGCCCTCAGGGAAGGTCTATGGCTACACCTTC. Translation gives CASRPSGKVYGYTF.